The clone carrying this T cell receptor beta chain has more than one count but fewer than ten. Its antigen is not known. This may be a read error, as it is one base from a much larger clone. The germline V gene has CDR1 SGHRS and CDR2 YFSETQ. CDR3 length equals 17 residues. V was clipped by 2 bases and J by 8 bases, with 22 bases between them. This entry comes from a study of breast tumors, draining lymph nodes, adjacent tissues. Study-level results: The lymph node origin of tumor T cells was framed as consistent with a hypothesis, not demonstrated. Luminal-like breast cancer showed significantly greater tumor-nontumor repertoire similarity than basal-like breast cancer did.

MiXCR, applied by TCRdb to the multiplex PCR reads, yields one record per CDR3 protein. The sample has about 230,000 distinct CDR3 sequences, 32% seen once. Breast cancer patients provided tissue from their axillary draining lymph nodes. The chain joins TRBV5-1 to TRBJ1-4, with D possibly matching TRBD1 (6 bases). Sequencing input: axillary lymph node tissue. The clonotype originates from a female donor with breast cancer. Some clones in this sample may be carry-over from other donors' samples. The CDR3 loop is CASSFQGHGSVDEKLFF. CDR3 bases: TGCGCCAGCAGCTTCCAGGGACATGGAAGCGTCGACGAAAAACTGTTTTTT.